This section outlines one T cell receptor (beta chain) sequence together with its context. Antigen unknown. Assay used: immunoSEQ multiplex PCR; TCRdb lists only in-frame clones, some missing. The sample yields 180,000 or so clones, over 85% seen once. The data originate from a study of T cell responses to AZD1222 COVID-19 vaccine. Whole-study findings and limits: White British ancestry dominated among donors, who included more females, and clonal diversity was possibly underestimated.

This clonotype was sampled from an adult who received the MenACWY meningococcal vaccine as a control. This material consisted of peripheral blood, taken 28 days after the second dose of the MenACWY control vaccine.

As DNA, the CDR3 is TGTGCCAGCAGCTTAGGGGGGGACAGAAAAAATGAGCAGTTCTTC. Amino acid sequence: CASSLGGDRKNEQFF. The chain carries TRBV7-9 and TRBJ2-1; a weak D match, TRBD1 (7 bases). Germline values: CDR1 SEHNR, CDR2 FQNEAQ (reference sequence). V lost 1 base and J 7 bases, leaving 14 bases between the germline ends. The CDR3 loop spans 15 amino acids.